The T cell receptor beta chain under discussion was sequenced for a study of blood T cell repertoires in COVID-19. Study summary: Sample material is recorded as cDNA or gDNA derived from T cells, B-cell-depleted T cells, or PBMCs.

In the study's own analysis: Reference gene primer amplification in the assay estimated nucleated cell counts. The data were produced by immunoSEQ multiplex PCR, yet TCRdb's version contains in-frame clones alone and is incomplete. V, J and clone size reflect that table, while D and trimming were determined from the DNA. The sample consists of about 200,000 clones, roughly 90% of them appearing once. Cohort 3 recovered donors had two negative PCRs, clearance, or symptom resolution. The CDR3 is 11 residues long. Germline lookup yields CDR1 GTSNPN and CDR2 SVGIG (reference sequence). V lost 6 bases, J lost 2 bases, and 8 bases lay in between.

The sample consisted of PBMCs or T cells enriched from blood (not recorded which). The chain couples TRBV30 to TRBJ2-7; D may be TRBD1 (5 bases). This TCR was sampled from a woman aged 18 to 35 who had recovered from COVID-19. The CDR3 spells CACGRAYEQYF. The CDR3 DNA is TGTGCCTGTGGCAGGGCCTACGAGCAGTACTTC. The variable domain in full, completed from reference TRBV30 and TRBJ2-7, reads SQTIHQWPATLVQPVGSPLSLECTVEGTSNPNLYWYRQAAGRGLQLLFYSVGIGQISSEVPQNLSASRPQDRQFILSSKKLLLSDSGFYLCACGRAYEQYFGPGTRLTVT.